This T cell receptor (beta chain) was retrieved from a study of beta chain features in type 1 diabetes. CDR1 is LNHNV and CDR2 is YYDKDF in the germline V gene (reference sequence). The trim removed 3 bases at V and 6 bases at J, leaving 8 bases unmatched. This CDR3 contains 15 residues. Of the isolated RNA, all was reverse transcribed, and so the sequenced material was expressed TCRB transcripts. The protocol was immunoSEQ multiplex PCR, while the TCRdb copy is restricted to in-frame clones and leaves out a portion. The repertoire holds 600,000 to 650,000 clones, roughly 15% seen once, with 0.09% to 0.095% in the top ten.

Sample: naive CD4+ T cells from blood. The receptor was derived from a man aged 18-30 years in good health. The rearrangement joins TRBV15 to TRBJ2-5; TRBD2 aligns across 9 bases. As DNA, the CDR3 is TGTGCCACCAGCAGGAGTAGCGGGAGCGAAAAGACCCAGTACTTC. Translation gives CATSRSSGSEKTQYF. The complete variable domain, with remaining parts taken from reference TRBV15 and TRBJ2-5, reads DAMVIQNPRYQVTQFGKPVTLSCSQTLNHNVMYWYQQKSSQAPKLLFHYYDKDFNNEADTPDNFQSRRPNTSFCFLDIRSPGLGDTAMYLCATSRSSGSEKTQYFGPGTRLLVL.